The clone carrying this T cell receptor (beta chain) showed up just a few times. V lost 3 bases to trimming and J lost 1 base, with 6 bases between them. Germline assignment: CDR1 SGHTA and CDR2 FQGNSA. CDR3 length: 13 amino acids. This entry is derived from a study of control samples from healthy donors and cancer patients. This table comes from immunoSEQ multiplex PCR, and its TCRdb copy is limited to in-frame clones, with some not included. The data hold approximately 100,000 clones, with roughly 91% observed a single time. The TCR originated in a man younger than 40 in good health. The chain recombines TRBV7-2 with TRBJ1-1; D is unclear. The sequencing sample was made of blood. The CDR3 DNA sequence: TGTGCCAGCAGCTTCTCCGAGAACACTGAAGCTTTCTTT. Its protein is CASSFSENTEAFF.